This T cell receptor beta chain was profiled in a study of spatial heterogeneity in lung cancer. The study, taken as a whole, reports: Blood contained ubiquitous expanded tumor TCRs more at resection than at follow-up.

Turning to this clonotype: Its antigen remains unknown.

Trimming removed 3 bases at V and 3 bases at J, with 5 bases between. The germline V gene encodes CDR1 ENHRY and CDR2 SYGVKD. The CDR3 length is 12 residues. TCR cDNA molecules were tagged individually, and each one carried a unique molecular identifier. TCRdb re-called the 5' RACE reads through MiXCR, storing one row per CDR3 protein. The data contain tens of thousands of distinct CDR3 sequences, approximately 7% of them singletons. Time point specified: sample taken at primary tumor resection. The authors sequenced whole RNA from tumor, nontumor lung or frozen PBMC without sorting. Patients with untreated early-stage non-small cell lung cancer, numbering 72, were the donors.

The sample was PBMCs, taken at surgery. This sequence joins TRBV10-3 and TRBJ2-5; weak D call: TRBD1 (5 bases). This TCR came from a male donor with early-stage non-small cell lung cancer. In DNA, the CDR3 is TGTGCCATCAGTGACAGGGAAGAGACCCAGTACTTC. It is translated as CAISDREETQYF.